This T cell receptor (beta chain) was identified in a study of OX40 agonist ivuxolimab in advanced cancers. Overall study: Patients were dosed intravenously with ivuxolimab at 0.01 to 10 mg/kg every 2 weeks. Males comprised 70% to 85% of the group, whose mean age was about 62 years (range roughly 20 to 90). Study-level findings and limits: CD8+ T cells were the subset that, on average, had more expanded clones than CD4+.

A note on this clone: Its matching antigen is unknown.

Germline assignment: CDR1 LGHNA and CDR2 YSLEER. This CDR3 is built from 14 residues. V was clipped by 4 bases and J by 5 bases, with 11 bases between them. TCRdb's copy holds only in-frame clones and misses some; the assay was immunoSEQ multiplex PCR. The sample carries around 79,000 clones, 80% to 95% recorded once. The material sequenced was CD4+ or CD8+ T cells sorted from blood, taken in a trial of the OX40 agonist ivuxolimab. This clonotype originated in an adult with an advanced solid tumor such as melanoma, head and neck, liver or kidney cancer. The J gene is TRBJ1-4, the V gene TRBV4-3; D is perhaps TRBD1 (5 bases). The CDR3 coding sequence is TGCGCCAGCAGCCCGGGACTGGGGAATGAAAAACTGTTTTTT. Translating it yields CASSPGLGNEKLFF.